The 14 T cell receptor beta chains below were found in one sample sequenced in a study of cytomegalovirus exposure and HLA in healthy donors. The PCR contained 60 Vbeta and 13 Jbeta primers. Assay: immunoSEQ multiplex PCR; the TCRdb copy retains only in-frame clones and omits some. The sample contains nearly 300,000 clones, 86% of which appear only once. The specimen was PBMCs. Receptors originate from a man aged 35 to 55 in good health and CMV-seropositive.

The chain couples TRBV7-3 to TRBJ1-1; D unclear. With 0 bases removed from V and 7 bases from J, the gap between germline ends came to 9 bases. This CDR3 is built from 13 residues. The germline CDR1 and CDR2 sequences are SGHTA and FQGTGA. The DNA for the CDR3 is TGTGCCAGCAGCTTAACGAATGCCGGTGAAGCTTTCTTT. Encoded protein: CASSLTNAGEAFF.

A few counts support this clone. This chain links TRBV18 with TRBJ2-7; maybe TRBD2 (5 bases). This CDR3 is 12 amino acids long. Trimming pared 2 bases from V and 7 bases from J, leaving 9 bases between. CDR1 and CDR2 (germline): KGHSH, LQKENI. The CDR3 nucleotides read TGTGCCAGCTCACCAGAACGAGGGGAGCAGTACTTC. Translated, it gives CASSPERGEQYF.

This clone was detected only a few times. CDR3 coding DNA: TGTGCCAGCAGCCGCGGGGGCCAGAGGGGCTACACCTTC. Translation gives CASSRGGQRGYTF. The chain joins TRBV5-4 to TRBJ1-2; TRBD1 might be the D (6 bases). Trimming took 4 bases from V and 8 from J, leaving 15 bases between them. CDR3 length: 13 amino acids. In germline, CDR1 is SGHNT, CDR2 YYREEE (reference sequence).

This chain links TRBV28 with TRBJ1-1; D is uncertain. The ends were cut back, 7 bases at V and 0 bases at J, with 18 bases in the middle. The germline V gene has CDR1 MDHEN and CDR2 SYDVKM. CDR3 length: 16 amino acids. The CDR3 loop is CASTLEEFRMNTEAFF. The CDR3 bases are TGTGCCAGCACCCTCGAGGAGTTCAGAATGAACACTGAAGCTTTCTTT. The entire variable domain, with the rest obtained from reference TRBV28 and TRBJ1-1, is as follows: DVKVTQSSRYLVKRTGEKVFLECVQDMDHENMFWYRQDPGLGLRLIYFSYDVKMKEKGDIPEGYSVSREKKERFSLILESASTNQTSMYLCASTLEEFRMNTEAFFGQGTRLTVV.

On this clone itself: Other DNA sequences in the sample encode the same CDR3. J is TRBJ2-3 and V is TRBV9, with D possibly TRBD1 on 5 matching bases. CDR3 length equals 13 residues. The V gene lost 1 base and the J gene lost 3 bases, with 6 bases spanning the gap. Germline V CDR1 and CDR2: SGDLS, YYNGEE. In nucleotides, the CDR3 is TGTGCCAGCAGCGTACAGGGTACAGATACGCAGTATTTT. It is translated as CASSVQGTDTQYF.

The chain combines TRBV4-3 with TRBJ1-2; tentative D call: TRBD1 (5 bases). Germline V gives CDR1 LGHNA, CDR2 YSLEER. V lost 4 bases, J lost 4 bases, and 10 bases lay in between. The CDR3 runs to 13 residues. CDR3 sequence reads: CASSLGTSYGYTF. The CDR3 DNA follows: TGCGCCAGCAGCCTGGGGACTAGCTATGGCTACACCTTC.

J is TRBJ1-5 and V is TRBV19, with 9 positions matching TRBD1. This CDR3 comprises 17 residues. Germline assignment: CDR1 LNHDA and CDR2 SQIVND (reference sequence). V was pared by 5 bases and J by 0 bases, with 8 bases of the junction left unmatched. As DNA, the CDR3 is TGTGCCAGTAGTGACCGGGACAGGGTATCTAGCAATCAGCCCCAGCATTTT. The encoded protein is CASSDRDRVSSNQPQHF.

The V gene is TRBV5-8, the J gene TRBJ1-3; D is uncertain. This CDR3 has 12 residues. Germline V gene sequence: CDR1 SGHTS, CDR2 YDEGEE. Trimming left V 1 base short and J 9 bases short, with 8 bases between. The CDR3 sequence: CASSLYSSTIYF. CDR3 DNA: TGTGCCAGCAGCTTGTACTCAAGCACCATATATTTT.

This clone was counted between two and nine times. The chain combines TRBV18 with TRBJ1-5, with D possibly being TRBD1 (6 bases). This CDR3 contains 14 residues. Deletions cut 6 bases from V and 0 bases from J, with 9 bases between. From germline, CDR1 is KGHSH and CDR2 LQKENI. CDR3 residues: CASSQDSSNQPQHF. CDR3 bases: TGTGCCAGCTCCCAGGACAGTAGCAATCAGCCCCAGCATTTT.

A few counts support this clone. This chain joins TRBV5-4 and TRBJ2-7; D gene uncertain. CDR3 length: 14 amino acids. CDR1 is SGHNT and CDR2 is YYREEE in the germline V gene (reference sequence). The V gene lost 1 base and the J gene lost 2 bases, with 10 bases spanning the gap. CDR3: CASSLFGWAYEQYF. The CDR3 nucleotides read TGTGCCAGCAGCTTGTTCGGGTGGGCCTACGAGCAGTACTTC.

The chain couples TRBV28 to TRBJ1-5; D perhaps matches TRBD1 (5 bases). Between the trimmed V and J ends, which lost 6 bases and 9 bases, there was a span of 21 bases. Germline CDR1 and CDR2: MDHEN and SYDVKM. CDR3 length: 15 amino acids. The CDR3 bases are TGTGCCAGCAGAGATACGGCAGGGTCAGCTGTGCCCCAGCATTTT. Its translation: CASRDTAGSAVPQHF.

This clone came up once. The gene calls are TRBV29-1 and TRBJ2-3, with 7 bases fitting TRBD1. Germline CDR1 SQVTM, CDR2 ANQGSEA. The CDR3 extends over 15 amino acids. The trim removed 8 bases at V and 0 bases at J, leaving 11 bases unmatched. In DNA form, the CDR3 reads TGCAGCACGCAGGGGGTGGGTGCTAGCACAGATACGCAGTATTTT. It yields the protein CSTQGVGASTDTQYF.

The gene calls are TRBV28 and TRBJ2-7; 10 bases are a match to TRBD2. Germline CDR1 MDHEN, CDR2 SYDVKM. Trimming took 6 bases from V and 5 from J; bases not matched to a gene: 7. The CDR3 extends over 14 amino acids. In DNA, the CDR3 is TGTGCCAGCAGACAGCGGGAGGGGTGGGACGAGCAGTACTTC. Its translation is CASRQREGWDEQYF.

There are a few counts of this clone. The chain is built from TRBV27 and TRBJ1-1; D is uncertain. The V end was cut by 5 bases, the J end by 6 bases, with 13 bases between. The CDR3 runs to 13 residues. Germline CDR1 MNHEY, CDR2 SMNVEV (reference sequence). DNA for the CDR3: TGTGCCAGCAGTCCTCACGGGTCGGCTGAAGCTTTCTTT. Translated: CASSPHGSAEAFF.